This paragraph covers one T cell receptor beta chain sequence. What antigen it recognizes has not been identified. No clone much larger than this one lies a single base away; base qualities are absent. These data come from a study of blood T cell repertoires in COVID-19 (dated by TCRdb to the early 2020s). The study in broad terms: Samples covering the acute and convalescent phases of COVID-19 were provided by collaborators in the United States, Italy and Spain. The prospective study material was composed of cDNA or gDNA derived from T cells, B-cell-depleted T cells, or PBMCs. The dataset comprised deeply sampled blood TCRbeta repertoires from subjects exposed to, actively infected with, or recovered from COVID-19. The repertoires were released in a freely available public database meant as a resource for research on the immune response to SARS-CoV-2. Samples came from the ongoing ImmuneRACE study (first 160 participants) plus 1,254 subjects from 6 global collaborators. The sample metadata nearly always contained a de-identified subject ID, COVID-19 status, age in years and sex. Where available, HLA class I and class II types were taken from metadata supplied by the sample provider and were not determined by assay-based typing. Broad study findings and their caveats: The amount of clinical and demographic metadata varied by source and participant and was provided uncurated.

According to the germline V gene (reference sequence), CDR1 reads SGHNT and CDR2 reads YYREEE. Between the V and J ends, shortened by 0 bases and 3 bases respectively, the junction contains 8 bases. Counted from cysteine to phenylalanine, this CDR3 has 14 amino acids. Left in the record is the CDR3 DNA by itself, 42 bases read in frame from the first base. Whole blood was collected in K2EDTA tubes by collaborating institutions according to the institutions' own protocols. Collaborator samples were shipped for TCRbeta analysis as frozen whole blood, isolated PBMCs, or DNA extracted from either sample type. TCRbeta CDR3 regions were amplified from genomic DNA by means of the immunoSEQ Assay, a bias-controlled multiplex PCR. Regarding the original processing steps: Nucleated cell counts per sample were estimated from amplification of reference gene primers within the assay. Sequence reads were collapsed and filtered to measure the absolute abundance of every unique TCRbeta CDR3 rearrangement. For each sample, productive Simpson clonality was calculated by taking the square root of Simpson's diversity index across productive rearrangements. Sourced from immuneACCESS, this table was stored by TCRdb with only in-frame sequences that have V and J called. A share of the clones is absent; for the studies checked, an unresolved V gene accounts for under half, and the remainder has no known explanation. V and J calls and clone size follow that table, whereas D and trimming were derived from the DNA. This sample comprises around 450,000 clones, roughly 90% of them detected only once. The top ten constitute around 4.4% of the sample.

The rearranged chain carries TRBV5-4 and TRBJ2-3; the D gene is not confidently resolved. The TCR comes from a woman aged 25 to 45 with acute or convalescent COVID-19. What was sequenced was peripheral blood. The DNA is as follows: TGTGCCAGCAGCTTGGCTGCCAGGACAGATACGCAGTATTTT. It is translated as CASSLAARTDTQYF.